Listed below are T cell receptor beta chains from one sample, sequenced in a study of metastatic and nonmetastatic thyroid tumors. TCRdb reanalyzed the PCR reads with MiXCR. The table has 10,000 to 13,000 clones, roughly two fifths seen once. Input material: tumor tissue. The receptors derive from a female donor with papillary thyroid cancer or a benign thyroid nodule (not recorded which). Some clones in this sample may be carry-over from other donors' samples. Each CDR3 is given with its conserved first and last residue. The D gene is left open where the match is weak. Rows give clone size only sometimes, using once, few, many, or a class for an expanded clone.

V	D	size	J	CDR3	DNA
TRBV6-6	NA	few	TRBJ2-2	CASSYYTSETGELFF	TGTGCCAGCAGTTACTACACCTCTGAGACCGGGGAGCTGTTTTTT
TRBV4-2	TRBD2	NA	TRBJ2-2	CASSPGTSNTGELFF	TGTGCCAGCAGCCCGGGGACTAGTAACACCGGGGAGCTGTTTTTT
TRBV7-2	TRBD1	NA	TRBJ1-2	CASSHRDRGLYGYTF	TGTGCCAGCAGCCACCGGGACAGGGGGCTGTATGGCTACACCTTC
TRBV27	TRBD2	few	TRBJ2-1	CASSLRGSSYNEQFF	TGTGCCAGCAGTCTGCGGGGGAGCTCCTACAATGAGCAGTTCTTC
TRBV20-1	TRBD1	NA	TRBJ2-7	CSASGQGSNYEQYF	TGCAGTGCTAGTGGACAGGGGTCTAACTACGAGCAGTACTTC
TRBV28	NA	few	TRBJ2-7	CASSSLLFSYRTYEQYF	TGTGCCAGCAGTTCATTGTTATTCTCGTACAGAACCTACGAGCAGTACTTC
TRBV6-1	NA	NA	TRBJ2-7	CATRFSAWGSDYEQYF	TGTGCCACCCGTTTTTCTGCGTGGGGGTCGGACTACGAGCAGTACTTC
TRBV12-3/TRBV12-4	NA	NA	TRBJ2-2	CASSLFLVRAGELFF	TGTGCCAGCAGTTTATTTCTTGTCCGTGCCGGGGAGCTGTTTTTT
TRBV7-9	NA	NA	TRBJ2-5	CASSLSSGYQETQYF	TGTGCCAGCAGCTTATCGTCGGGATATCAAGAGACCCAGTACTTC
TRBV11-2	NA	NA	TRBJ1-5	CASSLGPNGGMGNQPQHF	TGTGCCAGCAGCTTAGGCCCCAATGGGGGCATGGGCAATCAGCCCCAGCATTTT
TRBV20-1	TRBD1	medium-sized	TRBJ1-1	CSAPSWQGGTEAFF	TGCAGTGCCCCAAGTTGGCAGGGGGGTACTGAAGCTTTCTTT
TRBV5-1	TRBD1	NA	TRBJ1-2	CASSPGQGFGYGYTF	TGCGCCAGCAGCCCCGGACAGGGTTTCGGTTATGGCTACACCTTC
TRBV7-9	TRBD1	NA	TRBJ1-2	CASSKQGADEGYTF	TGTGCCAGCAGTAAACAGGGGGCAGACGAGGGCTACACCTTC
TRBV6-1	TRBD1	few	TRBJ1-1	CASRVGQGNTEAFF	TGTGCCAGCAGAGTGGGACAGGGGAACACTGAAGCTTTCTTT
TRBV6-1	NA	few	TRBJ1-2	CASRAQEDYGYTF	TGTGCCAGCAGAGCGCAGGAGGACTATGGCTACACCTTC
TRBV28	NA	few	TRBJ1-4	CASSYPGGRANEKLFF	TGTGCCAGCAGCTATCCGGGTGGCAGGGCTAATGAAAAACTGTTTTTT
TRBV6-2/TRBV6-3	NA	few	TRBJ2-3	CASSYALGDTQYF	TGTGCCAGCAGTTACGCTCTTGGGGATACGCAGTATTTT
TRBV27	NA	NA	TRBJ2-1	CASSYGQYNEQFF	TGTGCCAGCAGTTACGGACAATACAATGAGCAGTTCTTC
TRBV12-3/TRBV12-4	TRBD1	NA	TRBJ2-1	CASSWTGSDDEQFF	TGTGCCAGCAGTTGGACAGGGTCCGACGATGAGCAGTTCTTC
TRBV7-8	NA	NA	TRBJ1-2	CASSPAKEGSHGYTF	TGTGCCAGCAGCCCCGCAAAAGAAGGGTCCCATGGCTACACCTTC
TRBV2	TRBD1	few	TRBJ1-2	CASRPDRAGYTF	TGTGCCAGCAGACCCGACAGGGCTGGCTACACCTTC
TRBV5-1	NA	NA	TRBJ2-2	CASSSGPAGRTGELFF	NA
TRBV6-2/TRBV6-3	NA	NA	TRBJ2-7	CASGDTGYEQYF	TGTGCCAGCGGGGACACAGGGTACGAGCAGTACTTC
TRBV20-1	TRBD1	NA	TRBJ2-2	CSAGQAVTGELFF	TGCAGTGCGGGACAGGCGGTCACCGGGGAGCTGTTTTTT
TRBV18	NA	NA	TRBJ2-7	CASSPPTISYEQYF	TGTGCCAGCTCACCACCGACCATCTCCTACGAGCAGTACTTC
TRBV20-1	NA	NA	TRBJ1-1	CSARGTVNTEAFF	TGCAGTGCTAGAGGGACAGTGAACACTGAAGCTTTCTTT
TRBV6-1	TRBD2	large	TRBJ2-1	CASSVGLAGVNEQFF	TGTGCCAGCAGTGTGGGACTAGCGGGAGTCAATGAGCAGTTCTTC
TRBV20-1	NA	NA	TRBJ1-1	CSATDRSRVGTEAFF	TGCAGTGCTACGGATAGGTCCAGGGTTGGCACTGAAGCTTTCTTT
TRBV5-1	TRBD2	NA	TRBJ2-1	CASSYGLAGGRGNEQFF	TGCGCCAGCAGCTACGGACTAGCGGGAGGGCGTGGCAATGAGCAGTTCTTC
TRBV20-1	TRBD1	NA	TRBJ1-6	CSARDARDSNSPLHF	TGCAGTGCTAGAGACGCGCGGGACAGTAATTCACCCCTCCACTTT
TRBV11-2	NA	NA	TRBJ2-1	CASSLDRRDTVLGQFF	TGTGCCAGCAGCTTAGATCGCCGGGACACCGTTTTAGGTCAGTTCTTC
TRBV20-1	NA	NA	TRBJ2-1	CSARAGSSYNEQFF	TGCAGTGCTAGGGCAGGGAGCTCCTACAATGAGCAGTTCTTC
TRBV27	NA	NA	TRBJ2-1	CASSTTPAYNEQFF	TGTGCCAGCAGTACCACGCCAGCCTACAATGAGCAGTTCTTC
TRBV15	NA	few	TRBJ2-2	CATSRTRRAGELFF	TGTGCCACCAGCAGAACTCGGAGGGCCGGGGAGCTGTTTTTT
TRBV6-1	NA	NA	TRBJ1-3	CASSSGEGTGNTIYF	TGTGCCAGCAGCTCCGGCGAGGGGACTGGAAACACCATATATTTT
TRBV6-4	NA	few	TRBJ1-2	CASSKNTGLNYGYTF	TGTGCCAGCAGCAAAAACACCGGACTAAACTATGGCTACACCTTC
TRBV30	NA	NA	TRBJ1-2	CAWSPGTGGYTF	TGTGCCTGGAGTCCAGGGACGGGTGGCTACACCTTC
TRBV5-1	TRBD1	NA	TRBJ2-3	CASSLAPGGMDTQYF	TGCGCCAGCAGCTTGGCGCCAGGGGGTATGGATACGCAGTATTTT
TRBV20-1	NA	NA	TRBJ2-2	CSASGGTETGELFF	TGCAGTGCTAGTGGGGGAACAGAGACCGGGGAGCTGTTTTTT
TRBV11-3	NA	NA	TRBJ2-3	CASSLDTLANTQYF	TGTGCCAGCAGCTTAGATACACTAGCTAATACGCAGTATTTT
TRBV11-2	TRBD2	NA	TRBJ2-3	CASSLVAGGTQYF	TGTGCCAGCAGCTTAGTAGCGGGAGGTACGCAGTATTTT
TRBV7-2	NA	NA	TRBJ2-3	CASSLSGPTTDTQYF	TGTGCCAGCAGCCTTAGCGGACCTACCACAGATACGCAGTATTTT
TRBV7-2	NA	few	TRBJ2-2	CASSSFNGELFF	TGTGCCAGCAGCTCATTCAACGGGGAGCTGTTTTTT
TRBV27	NA	NA	TRBJ1-2	CASSLGQGLDNYGYTF	TGTGCCAGCAGTTTGGGCCAGGGTCTGGACAACTATGGCTACACCTTC
TRBV12-5	TRBD1	NA	TRBJ2-2	CASGLFWWTGNTGELFF	TGTGCTAGTGGTTTGTTTTGGTGGACAGGGAACACCGGGGAGCTGTTTTTT
TRBV6-1	TRBD1	NA	TRBJ1-6	CASSGTGYSPLHF	TGTGCCAGCAGTGGGACAGGGTACTCACCCCTCCACTTT
TRBV6-1	TRBD1	NA	TRBJ2-7	CASTGTGTSYEQYF	TGTGCCAGCACCGGGACAGGCACCTCCTACGAGCAGTACTTC
TRBV12-3/TRBV12-4	TRBD2	NA	TRBJ2-7	CASSTGLGQSGNEQYF	TGTGCCAGCAGCACAGGCCTAGGGCAGAGCGGGAACGAGCAGTACTTC
TRBV20-1	TRBD2	NA	TRBJ2-1	CSAELAGGDNEQFF	TGCAGTGCTGAACTAGCGGGAGGGGATAATGAGCAGTTCTTC
TRBV9	NA	NA	TRBJ2-1	CASSTSGVREQFF	TGTGCCAGCAGCACTTCAGGGGTACGTGAGCAGTTCTTC
TRBV10-3	TRBD1	few	TRBJ1-1	CAIFQGTVLNTEAFF	TGTGCCATCTTCCAGGGGACAGTTTTGAACACTGAAGCTTTCTTT
TRBV20-1	TRBD2	NA	TRBJ2-1	CSARDPASGVYNEQFF	TGCAGTGCTAGAGATCCGGCTAGCGGAGTATACAATGAGCAGTTCTTC
TRBV6-1	NA	NA	TRBJ2-7	CASMGEFYERYF	TGTGCCAGCATGGGTGAGTTCTACGAGCGGTACTTC